This passage covers 11 T cell receptor beta chains from one sample sequenced in a study of T cells after yellow fever vaccination. TCRdb re-derived calls from the 5' RACE reads in MiXCR, one entry per CDR3 protein. The sample has tens of thousands of distinct CDR3 sequences; approximately 6.5% are singletons. The specimen was CD8+ T cells sorted from PBMCs, collected less than 6 days after the first yellow fever vaccination. Source of these receptors: a man between 18 and 29 years old who received the YFV17D yellow fever vaccine.

The chain couples TRBV20-1 to TRBJ1-4, with 8 bases fitting TRBD1. CDR1 DFQATT and CDR2 SNEGSKA come from the germline V gene (reference sequence). The V segment lost 4 bases and the J segment 10 bases; nucleotides outside the gene matches: 11. The CDR3 runs to 14 residues. The CDR3 DNA reads as TGCAGTGCTATTGATTTGGGACAGGAGGGAAAACTGTTTTTT. Its protein is CSAIDLGQEGKLFF.

The rearrangement joins TRBV4-1 to TRBJ2-1, with 11 positions matching TRBD2. J lost 5 bases, V lost 4 bases, and 13 bases had no gene match. CDR3 length equals 18 residues. CDR1 is MGHRA, CDR2 YSYEKL, per germline. This CDR3 reads CASSPGPYSGGADNEQFF. In DNA form, the CDR3 reads TGCGCCAGCAGCCCCGGCCCCTATAGCGGGGGGGCCGACAATGAGCAGTTCTTC.

As to this clonotype: With a much larger clone just one base away, this may be a read error. V is TRBV7-8 and J is TRBJ2-5; a weak D match, TRBD2 (6 bases). The CDR3 extends over 15 amino acids. Trimming left V 4 bases short and J 5 bases short, with 17 bases between. The germline CDR1 and CDR2 sequences are SGHVS and FQNEAQ. The CDR3 reads CASSWKRGFAETQYF. The DNA of the CDR3 is TGTGCCAGCAGCTGGAAACGGGGGTTCGCGGAGACCCAGTACTTC. Combining the CDR3 with reference TRBV7-8 and TRBJ2-5 gives the whole variable domain GAGVSQSPRYKVAKRGQDVALRCDPISGHVSLFWYQQALGQGPEFLTYFQNEAQLDKSGLPSDRFFAERPEGSVSTLKIQRTQQEDSAVYLCASSWKRGFAETQYFGPGTRLLVL.

This clonotype was observed at least ten times. This chain uses TRBV6-5 with TRBJ1-4; possible D gene TRBD1, 5 bases. CDR3 length equals 16 residues. Germline V gene data show CDR1 as MNHEY and CDR2 as SVGAGI. Trimming removed 4 bases from V and 3 bases from J, with 15 bases in between. The CDR3 nucleotides read TGTGCCAGCAGTTCATACCCCGGGACCCCTAATGAAAAACTGTTTTTT. This sequence encodes CASSSYPGTPNEKLFF.

This clonotype was seen at least ten times. CDR3 region: CSVRDVNEQFF. The CDR3 coding sequence is TGCAGCGTTCGGGACGTCAATGAGCAGTTCTTC. The chain recombines TRBV29-1 with TRBJ2-1, with D perhaps assigned TRBD1 or TRBD2 (5 bases each). Per germline, CDR1 SQVTM and CDR2 ANQGSEA. V was trimmed by 5 bases and J by 6 bases, leaving 8 bases between them. The CDR3 consists of 11 residues.

V usage is TRBV5-1 and J usage is TRBJ2-7, with D possibly being TRBD1 (6 bases). Germline loops: CDR1 SGHRS, CDR2 YFSETQ. This CDR3 has 16 amino acids. V dropped 3 bases and J dropped 0 bases, with 16 bases sitting between them. CDR3 protein: CASSSTDSSSSYEQYF. For the CDR3, the DNA is TGCGCCAGCAGCTCGACGGACAGTTCCAGCTCCTACGAGCAGTACTTC. Combining the CDR3 with reference TRBV5-1 and TRBJ2-7 gives the whole variable domain KAGVTQTPRYLIKTRGQQVTLSCSPISGHRSVSWYQQTPGQGLQFLFEYFSETQRNKGNFPGRFSGRQFSNSRSEMNVSTLELGDSALYLCASSSTDSSSSYEQYFGPGTRLTVT.

This clonotype has just a few counts. The chain has TRBV28 and TRBJ1-2; D might be TRBD1 (5 bases). Trimming left V 3 bases short and J 4 bases short, with 12 bases between. CDR1 and CDR2 (germline): MDHEN, SYDVKM. CDR3 length equals 14 residues. CDR3 in DNA: TGTGCCAGCAGTTTGGAAGGCGGGGGCTATGGCTACACCTTC. Its protein product is CASSLEGGGYGYTF.

The rearrangement links TRBV5-5 to TRBJ1-1, with a tentative D call TRBD1 (5 bases). Germline V gene sequence: CDR1 SGHKS, CDR2 YYEKEE (reference sequence). CDR3 length: 16 residues. The V end was cut by 4 bases, the J end by 6 bases, with 22 bases between. The chain's CDR3 is CASSNWDLLSYAEAFF. In DNA, the CDR3 is TGTGCCAGCAGCAACTGGGACTTATTGTCTTACGCTGAAGCTTTCTTT.

This clonotype was recorded many times. The chain has TRBV5-4 and TRBJ1-4, with D uncertain. This CDR3 spans 14 amino acids. Germline V gives CDR1 SGHNT, CDR2 YYREEE (reference sequence). V lost 1 base, J lost 4 bases, and 8 bases lay in between. CDR3 sequence: CASSLLADNEKLFF. CDR3 in DNA: TGTGCCAGCAGCTTGTTGGCTGATAATGAAAAACTGTTTTTT.

This clonotype was counted ten times or more. The chain employs TRBV4-1 and TRBJ1-3; D is unresolved. V lost 6 bases and J 4 bases, leaving 16 bases between the germline ends. The CDR3 is 15 amino acids. CDR1 MGHRA and CDR2 YSYEKL come from the germline V gene. The CDR3 bases are TGCGCCAGCAGGCCTACGGAAGCTCTCGGAAACACCATATATTTT. Amino acids: CASRPTEALGNTIYF.

V is TRBV6-2 or TRBV6-3 and J is TRBJ2-3; the D is unclear. Trimming pared 7 bases from V and 4 bases from J, leaving 9 bases between. Germline lookup yields CDR1 MNHEY and CDR2 SVGEGT. The CDR3 spans 12 residues. In DNA form, the CDR3 reads TGTGCCAGCATAGGTCGCCCAGATACGCAGTATTTT. Encoded protein: CASIGRPDTQYF.